Below are 32 T cell receptor beta chains sequenced from a single sample in a study of cytomegalovirus exposure and HLA in healthy donors. The primer mix had 60 Vbeta and 13 Jbeta primers. Some clones are missing from TCRdb's copy, which holds only in-frame ones; the method was immunoSEQ multiplex PCR. Among about 190,000 clones listed, 85% to 90% were seen once. The sample was PBMCs. All receptors derive from a man aged 25 to 45 in good health and CMV-seronegative.

This CDR3 is CASRTGGSYEQYF. The CDR3 DNA sequence: TGTGCCAGCAGAACGGGAGGTTCCTACGAGCAGTACTTC. V is TRBV5-5 and J is TRBJ2-7; 7 bases fit TRBD2. Trimming cost V 5 bases and J 1 base; bases outside gene matches: 3. Germline loops: CDR1 SGHKS, CDR2 YYEKEE (reference sequence). The CDR3 loop spans 13 amino acids. Using reference TRBV5-5 and TRBJ2-7 for the parts outside the CDR3, the full variable domain is DAGVTQSPTHLIKTRGQQVTLRCSPISGHKSVSWYQQVLGQGPQFIFQYYEKEERGRGNFPDRFSARQFPNYSSELNVNALLLGDSALYLCASRTGGSYEQYFGPGTRLTVT.

The rearrangement links TRBV27 to TRBJ2-7, with 13 bases matching TRBD2. This CDR3 is built from 15 residues. Trimming took 5 bases from V and 3 from J; bases not matched to a gene: 4. In germline, CDR1 is MNHEY, CDR2 SMNVEV (reference sequence). The CDR3 loop is CASSPWTSGSYEQYF. The CDR3 DNA sequence: TGTGCCAGCAGTCCATGGACTAGCGGGAGCTACGAGCAGTACTTC.

CDR3 loop: CASSLGGTLSYEQYF. DNA of the CDR3: TGTGCCAGCAGCTTAGGGGGCACCCTCTCCTACGAGCAGTACTTC. The chain couples TRBV7-2 to TRBJ2-7; D is possibly TRBD1 (5 bases). Between the trimmed V and J ends, which lost 1 base and 0 bases, there was a span of 10 bases. The germline V gene encodes CDR1 SGHTA and CDR2 FQGNSA. CDR3 size: 15 residues.

The chain recombines TRBV19 with TRBJ2-7; 8 bases match TRBD2. Germline V gene lookup returns CDR1 LNHDA and CDR2 SQIVND (reference sequence). The CDR3 sequence is 13 residues long. The V segment lost 3 bases and the J segment 6 bases; nucleotides outside the gene matches: 4. CDR3 loop: CASSIAGGGEQYF. The CDR3 DNA follows: TGTGCCAGTAGTATCGCGGGAGGAGGCGAGCAGTACTTC.

The gene calls are TRBV5-8 and TRBJ1-4, with 8 bases lining up with TRBD1. The V gene's germline CDR1 is SGHTS and CDR2 YDEGEE. CDR3 size: 14 residues. V lost 3 bases, J lost 8 bases, and 6 bases stayed unmatched. The chain's CDR3 is CASSSGQGWEKLFF. For the CDR3, the DNA is TGTGCCAGCAGCTCAGGACAGGGTTGGGAAAAACTGTTTTTT. Based on the CDR3 plus reference TRBV5-8 and TRBJ1-4, the full variable domain is EAGVTQSPTHLIKTRGQQATLRCSPISGHTSVYWYQQALGLGLQFLLWYDEGEERNRGNFPPRFSGRQFPNYSSELNVNALELEDSALYLCASSSGQGWEKLFFGSGTQLSVL.

The CDR3 DNA follows: TGTGCCAGCAGTGACCTCGGCGACACGTGGCCTAATCAGCCCCAGCATTTT. It codes for CASSDLGDTWPNQPQHF. This rearrangement joins TRBV6-4 to TRBJ1-5; D uncertain. This CDR3 comprises 17 residues. CDR1 and CDR2 (germline): MRHNA, SNTAGT. V was clipped by 2 bases and J by 4 bases, with 18 bases between them.

V usage is TRBV7-8 and J usage is TRBJ1-1, with D unresolved. Trimming pared 1 base from V and 4 bases from J, leaving 10 bases between. Germline V gene data show CDR1 as SGHVS and CDR2 as FQNEAQ. This CDR3 is 14 amino acids long. The CDR3 region has the DNA TGTGCCAGCAGCTTAGGTTGGGCTGGCACTGAAGCTTTCTTT. Its translation: CASSLGWAGTEAFF.

The V and J genes are TRBV7-2 and TRBJ2-1; TRBD2 agrees at 9 bases. The CDR3 loop spans 16 amino acids. CDR1 and CDR2 from the germline V gene are SGHTA and FQGNSA. V lost 6 bases, J lost 3 bases, and 9 bases stayed unmatched. The CDR3 DNA is TGTGCCAGCAGTAACCTTCGCGGGGGGGTCTACAATGAGCAGTTCTTC. Protein product: CASSNLRGGVYNEQFF.

The rearrangement joins TRBV30 to TRBJ2-1, with TRBD2 identical over 14 bases. After removal of 6 bases from V and 7 bases from J, the junction contained 8 bases not matched to a gene. CDR3 length: 15 residues. Germline CDR1 and CDR2: GTSNPN and SVGIG (reference sequence). The CDR3 sequence: CACPGLAGERNEQFF. The CDR3 bases are TGTGCCTGCCCGGGACTAGCGGGAGAAAGAAATGAGCAGTTCTTC.

V and J are TRBV7-2 and TRBJ1-1, with D perhaps matching TRBD1 (5 bases). Trimming stripped 3 bases from V and 4 bases from J, with 15 bases between. The germline V gene has CDR1 SGHTA and CDR2 FQGNSA. This CDR3 spans 15 amino acids. CDR3 residues: CASSFSGRVSTEAFF. For the CDR3, the DNA is TGTGCCAGCAGCTTTTCGGGCAGGGTGAGCACTGAAGCTTTCTTT.

The chain combines TRBV7-2 with TRBJ2-1, with TRBD2 matching 9 bases. The CDR3 sequence is 18 residues long. Germline V lookup: CDR1 SGHTA, CDR2 FQGNSA. V lost 4 bases, J lost 6 bases, and 16 bases stayed unmatched. The CDR3 region is CASSSPLTSGGSGNEQFF. DNA of the CDR3: TGTGCCAGCAGCTCCCCCCTGACTAGCGGAGGGTCGGGCAATGAGCAGTTCTTC.

V and J are TRBV28 and TRBJ2-3; 8 nucleotides line up with TRBD2. Trimming at V came to 7 bases and at J to 4 bases, leaving 7 bases not matched to a gene. CDR1 and CDR2 from the germline V gene are MDHEN and SYDVKM. The CDR3 has 14 amino acids. CDR3 in amino acids: CASTAGARADTQYF. The CDR3 nucleotides are TGTGCCAGCACAGCGGGGGCGCGCGCAGATACGCAGTATTTT.

The V and J genes are TRBV28 and TRBJ1-2; D possibly corresponds to TRBD1 (6 bases). In germline, CDR1 is MDHEN, CDR2 SYDVKM. The ends were cut back, 6 bases at V and 2 bases at J, with 13 bases in the middle. The CDR3 is 14 residues long. The CDR3 coding sequence is TGTGCCAGCAGAACCACGACAGGCAACTATGGCTACACCTTC. It translates to CASRTTTGNYGYTF.

This clone was observed a handful of times. The CDR3 here is CASSFTYEQYF. CDR3 in DNA: TGTGCCAGCAGCTTTACCTACGAGCAGTACTTC. The V call is TRBV11-2, the J call TRBJ2-7; D gene unclear. The CDR3 sequence is 11 residues long. From germline, CDR1 is SGHAT and CDR2 FQNNGV. Deletions cut 3 bases from V and 2 bases from J, with 2 bases between.

This clone appeared once. The chain links TRBV11-2 to TRBJ2-1; 8 bases are shared with TRBD1. Trimming cost V 5 bases and J 8 bases; bases outside gene matches: 8. The CDR3 runs 14 residues. Germline CDR1 reads SGHAT; CDR2 reads FQNNGV. The CDR3 is CASSRGQGRDEQFF. DNA of the CDR3: TGTGCCAGCAGCCGCGGACAGGGAAGGGATGAGCAGTTCTTC.

The chain combines TRBV6-1 with TRBJ1-5; TRBD1 matches at 7 bases. CDR1 and CDR2 (germline): MNHNS, SASEGT. V lost 3 bases, J lost 1 base, and 3 bases stayed unmatched. The CDR3 length is 15 residues. The chain's CDR3 is CASSDPGQSNQPQHF. Here the CDR3 DNA reads TGTGCCAGCAGTGACCCGGGACAGAGCAATCAGCCCCAGCATTTT.

V gene TRBV7-9 combines with J gene TRBJ1-5; 8 bases are a match to TRBD1. This CDR3 region has 16 residues. The trim removed 4 bases at V and 2 bases at J, leaving 7 bases unmatched. CDR1 and CDR2 from the germline V gene are SEHNR and FQNEAQ (reference sequence). The CDR3 here is CASSSYPGGGNQPQHF. The DNA of the CDR3 is TGTGCCAGCAGCTCTTACCCAGGGGGCGGCAATCAGCCCCAGCATTTT.

The rearrangement uses TRBV7-9 and TRBJ2-7; D is ambiguous. V was cut by 4 bases and J by 5 bases, with 9 bases left in between. The CDR3 is 12 residues long. In germline, CDR1 is SEHNR, CDR2 FQNEAQ (reference sequence). The CDR3 nucleotides read TGTGCCAGCAGCTCATACGGAGACGAGCAGTACTTC. Translating gives CASSSYGDEQYF.

V and J are TRBV5-6 and TRBJ2-1; D is ambiguous. The CDR3 is 16 residues long. From germline, CDR1 is SGHDT and CDR2 YYEEEE. With 2 bases removed from V and 0 bases from J, the gap between germline ends came to 12 bases. CDR3: CASSFSVDSSYNEQFF. For the CDR3, the DNA is TGTGCCAGCAGCTTTTCGGTCGATAGCTCCTACAATGAGCAGTTCTTC.

This clone was observed a single time. The gene calls are TRBV10-2 and TRBJ2-1; TRBD1 aligns across 11 bases. J lost 6 bases, V lost 6 bases, and 10 bases had no gene match. CDR1 is WSHSY, CDR2 SAAADI, per germline. This CDR3 is built from 16 residues. As DNA, the CDR3 is TGCGCCAGCAGAAGGTCCGGGACAGGGGGTTCCAATGAGCAGTTCTTC. Protein product: CASRRSGTGGSNEQFF.

The V and J genes are TRBV5-6 and TRBJ1-6; 9 nucleotides align to TRBD1. CDR1 is SGHDT and CDR2 is YYEEEE in the germline V gene. The ends lost 4 bases at V and 8 bases at J; junction bases unmatched: 10. The length of the CDR3 is 16 residues. The chain's CDR3 is CASSLLGTGPDSPLHF. The CDR3 DNA sequence: TGTGCCAGCAGCCTACTAGGGACAGGGCCGGATTCACCCCTCCACTTT.

The J gene is TRBJ1-1, the V gene TRBV12-5; D unclear. CDR3 length: 14 amino acids. Germline V gene sequence: CDR1 LGHNT, CDR2 FRNRAP. The V and J ends lost 0 bases and 5 bases respectively, with 10 bases between them. The CDR3, as DNA: TGTGCTAGTGGTTTGGTACGCTGGGAGACTGAAGCTTTCTTT. It codes for CASGLVRWETEAFF.

The rearrangement links TRBV5-4 to TRBJ1-1; 8 bases align to TRBD1. Per the germline V gene, CDR1 is SGHNT and CDR2 is YYREEE (reference sequence). V was clipped by 4 bases and J by 7 bases; unmatched bases: 3. The CDR3 runs 12 residues. CDR3 protein: CASSMGQVEAFF. For the CDR3, the DNA is TGTGCCAGCAGCATGGGACAGGTTGAAGCTTTCTTT.

The V gene is TRBV5-1, the J gene TRBJ1-2; D possibly corresponds to TRBD1 (6 bases). CDR1 SGHRS and CDR2 YFSETQ come from the germline V gene. The CDR3 totals 13 residues. V was cut by 4 bases and J by 10 bases, with 17 bases left in between. The CDR3 sequence is CASSPAEGDVYTF. The DNA for the CDR3 is TGCGCCAGCAGCCCGGCAGAGGGGGATGTCTACACCTTC.

J is TRBJ2-7 and V is TRBV5-6; 8 bases fit TRBD1. The CDR3 is 16 residues long. CDR1 and CDR2 (germline): SGHDT, YYEEEE. Losses at the gene ends were 2 bases for V and 3 bases for J; bases not matched to a gene: 10. DNA for the CDR3: TGTGCCAGCAGCTTAAACGGTGGACAGGGCAGCTACGAGCAGTACTTC. It is translated as CASSLNGGQGSYEQYF.

As concerns this clone: One end of the junction varies from germline; a read error may be responsible. The J gene is TRBJ1-5, the V gene TRBV7-9; D perhaps matches TRBD1 (5 bases). The CDR3 is 14 residues long. The germline V gene encodes CDR1 SEHNR and CDR2 FQNEAQ (reference sequence). The CDR3 DNA is TGTTCCAGCAGCTTTGGGGGGAACAATCAGCCCCAGCATTTT. This encodes CSSSFGGNNQPQHF.

This rearrangement joins TRBV30 to TRBJ1-5; TRBD1 aligns across 10 bases. The germline V gene has CDR1 GTSNPN and CDR2 SVGIG (reference sequence). Losses at the gene ends were 3 bases for V and 6 bases for J; bases not matched to a gene: 11. The CDR3 totals 16 residues. CDR3 loop: CAWSRNRQGAGQPQHF. The CDR3 DNA reads TGTGCCTGGAGCCGAAACCGACAGGGGGCCGGTCAGCCCCAGCATTTT.

The chain is built from TRBV4-2 and TRBJ2-5; tentatively, D is TRBD1 (5 bases). Looked up from germline, CDR1 is LGHNA and CDR2 is YNFKEQ. Between the trimmed V and J ends, which lost 4 bases and 1 base, there was a span of 19 bases. The CDR3 spans 17 residues. The CDR3 is CASSRSDSRNPQETQYF. The CDR3 DNA sequence: TGTGCCAGCAGCCGCTCTGACAGTCGAAACCCCCAAGAGACCCAGTACTTC.

The rearrangement joins TRBV7-9 to TRBJ2-1; D gene ambiguous. The germline gives CDR1 SEHNR, CDR2 FQNEAQ (reference sequence). V was shortened by 10 bases and J by 10 bases, with 14 bases between the two germline ends. This CDR3 region has 11 residues. The CDR3 loop reads CAILRNREQFF. DNA of the CDR3: TGTGCCATACTTCGTAATCGGGAGCAGTTCTTC.

This clone came up a few times. The CDR3 DNA reads TGTGCCAGCAGTAGGACAGGGCCGGGGGAGCAGTACTTC. It yields the protein CASSRTGPGEQYF. The chain links TRBV6-5 to TRBJ2-7, with TRBD1 matching 8 bases. CDR1 is MNHEY, CDR2 SVGAGI, per germline. Trimming at V came to 5 bases and at J to 7 bases, leaving 7 bases not matched to a gene. The CDR3 is made up of 13 amino acids.

This chain uses TRBV7-2 with TRBJ1-1; a possible D gene is TRBD1 (5 bases). There are 18 residues in the CDR3. Trimming took off 1 base at V and 2 bases at J, with 20 bases between the two ends. Germline CDR1 and CDR2: SGHTA and FQGNSA. The DNA of the CDR3 is TGTGCCAGCAGCTTAGAGGGGAATCGGCAGCTGATCAACACTGAAGCTTTCTTT. This encodes CASSLEGNRQLINTEAFF.

The V call is TRBV4-2, the J call TRBJ2-5; TRBD2 matches at 8 bases. The J call may be faulty, since TRBJ2-7 better matches the DNA end. Germline-derived CDR1 and CDR2 are LGHNA and YNFKEQ. This CDR3 is 16 amino acids long. CDR3 sequence (DNA): TGTGCCAGCAGCCAAGGGACTAGCCCGCAAACCTACGAGCAGTACTTC. This encodes CASSQGTSPQTYEQYF.